The rows below give T cell receptor beta chains drawn from one sample of a study of identical twins. TCRdb ran MiXCR on the 5' RACE reads and lists one entry per CDR3 protein. Of some 330,000 distinct CDR3 sequences listed, approximately 9.1% are singletons. Sequencing was carried out using naive T cells sorted from blood. The receptors were gathered from a woman in her forties or fifties in good health. CDR3s include the opening cysteine and the closing phenylalanine or tryptophan. A D gene is named only where the DNA matches it firmly. Expanded clones are given a class, and other clones once, few, many or no size at all.

clone_size | d_call | j_call | v_call | cdr3_aa | cdr3_nt
- | TRBD2 | TRBJ2-5 | TRBV10-3 | CAISEGLAEQETQYF | TGTGCCATCAGTGAAGGGCTAGCGGAACAAGAGACCCAGTACTTC
- | - | TRBJ2-1 | TRBV20-1 | CSARDSRTSKFF | TGCAGTGCTAGAGATTCCCGGACTTCTAAGTTCTTC
few | - | TRBJ2-5 | TRBV7-8 | CASSRVPGSVQETQYF | TGTGCCAGCAGCCGCGTCCCAGGGTCCGTACAAGAGACCCAGTACTTC
- | - | TRBJ2-2 | TRBV12-3/TRBV12-4 | CASSRTLGGHGELFF | TGTGCCAGCAGCCGCACCCTCGGGGGCCACGGGGAGCTGTTTTTT
few | - | TRBJ1-1 | TRBV18 | CASSTYGEIRTEAFF | TGTGCCAGCTCGACATACGGGGAGATAAGGACTGAAGCTTTCTTT
many | - | TRBJ1-2 | TRBV20-1 | CSASESGAGYTF | TGCAGTGCTAGCGAGTCAGGGGCGGGCTACACCTTC
- | - | TRBJ2-1 | TRBV19 | CASSTFGGVYNEQFF | TGTGCCAGTAGTACTTTTGGTGGAGTCTACAATGAGCAGTTCTTC
many | - | TRBJ1-1 | TRBV7-9 | CASTEGPEAFF | TGTGCCAGCACAGAGGGTCCTGAAGCTTTCTTT
few | - | TRBJ1-6 | TRBV20-1 | CSARGQYYNSPLHF | TGCAGTGCTAGAGGGCAGTACTATAATTCACCCCTCCACTTT
many | TRBD1 | TRBJ1-5 | TRBV3-1 | CASSQGDRVSQPQHF | TGTGCCAGCAGCCAAGGGGACAGGGTTTCTCAGCCCCAGCATTTT
few | TRBD2 | TRBJ2-5 | TRBV4-1 | CASSQDFLLAGEETQYF | TGCGCCAGCAGCCAAGACTTTCTACTAGCGGGAGAAGAGACCCAGTACTTC
many | - | TRBJ2-7 | TRBV6-2/TRBV6-3 | CATTLGYEQYF | TGTGCCACCACCTTGGGTTACGAGCAGTACTTC
few | - | TRBJ2-5 | TRBV20-1 | CSANLQYQETQYF | TGCAGTGCTAACCTCCAGTACCAAGAGACCCAGTACTTC
many | - | TRBJ1-5 | TRBV12-3/TRBV12-4 | CASRLPGHNQPQHF | TGTGCCAGCAGACTTCCGGGACATAATCAGCCCCAGCATTTT
few | TRBD2 | TRBJ2-5 | TRBV11-2 | CASSPTSGKQGTQYF | TGTGCCAGCAGCCCGACTAGCGGGAAGCAAGGGACCCAGTACTTC
- | - | TRBJ2-7 | TRBV20-1 | CSASWVGEQYF | TGCAGTGCTAGTTGGGTCGGGGAGCAGTACTTC
few | - | TRBJ2-1 | TRBV12-3/TRBV12-4 | CASSLSKGAGSGYNEQFF | TGTGCCAGCAGTTTAAGTAAGGGGGCCGGGAGCGGGTACAATGAGCAGTTCTTC
- | - | TRBJ2-1 | TRBV12-3/TRBV12-4 | CASSSRVSGLWGNEQFF | TGTGCCAGCAGTTCAAGGGTATCAGGGCTCTGGGGCAATGAGCAGTTCTTC
few | TRBD1 | TRBJ2-7 | TRBV18 | CASSRRNRGYEQYF | TGTGCCAGCTCAAGGAGGAACAGGGGATACGAGCAGTACTTC
many | - | TRBJ1-1 | TRBV3-1 | CASSPRENTEAFF | TGTGCCAGCAGCCCACGAGAGAACACTGAAGCTTTCTTT
few | - | TRBJ2-1 | TRBV11-3 | CASSPPSRKKYNEQFF | TGTGCCAGCAGCCCCCCCAGCCGGAAAAAGTACAATGAGCAGTTCTTC
many | - | TRBJ2-3 | TRBV11-2 | CASSFYGKGIDTQYF | TGTGCCAGCAGCTTTTACGGGAAGGGCATAGATACGCAGTATTTT
- | - | TRBJ1-1 | TRBV20-1 | CSAIPMVAQMDTEAFF | TGCAGTGCTATTCCCATGGTAGCACAGATGGACACTGAAGCTTTCTTT
many | - | TRBJ2-5 | TRBV18 | CASSPRAQGGETQYF | TGTGCCAGCTCACCACGGGCGCAGGGTGGAGAGACCCAGTACTTC
few | - | TRBJ2-3 | TRBV5-1 | CASREGTASTDTQYF | TGCGCCAGCAGGGAGGGGACGGCTAGCACAGATACGCAGTATTTT
- | - | TRBJ1-2 | TRBV2 | CASSERGINYGYTF | TGTGCCAGCAGTGAGAGAGGGATCAACTATGGCTACACCTTC
- | - | TRBJ2-2 | TRBV25-1 | CASSETGLVNGELFF | TGTGCCAGCAGTGAGACGGGATTAGTTAACGGGGAGCTGTTTTTT
few | - | TRBJ2-3 | TRBV20-1 | CSARGAQFVDTQYF | TGCAGTGCTAGAGGGGCCCAATTTGTAGATACGCAGTATTTT
few | - | TRBJ1-1 | TRBV12-3/TRBV12-4 | CASSLGRSVGLPEAFF | TGTGCCAGCAGTTTAGGAAGGTCCGTGGGGCTACCTGAAGCTTTCTTT
few | - | TRBJ2-3 | TRBV5-1 | CASSIRTPSTDTQYF | TGCGCCAGCAGCATCAGAACTCCCAGCACAGATACGCAGTATTTT
many | TRBD2 | TRBJ2-1 | TRBV5-1 | CASQISGSSGRKSDNEQFF | TGCGCCAGTCAGATCTCGGGGTCTAGCGGGAGGAAATCCGACAATGAGCAGTTCTTC
- | - | TRBJ2-7 | TRBV12-3/TRBV12-4 | CASTSRGSPNEQYF | TGTGCCAGCACTTCCAGGGGTAGTCCTAACGAGCAGTACTTC
few | - | TRBJ1-1 | TRBV5-1 | CASKPLGGTEAFF | TGCGCCAGCAAACCTTTAGGAGGGACTGAAGCTTTCTTT
- | TRBD1 | TRBJ2-2 | TRBV20-1 | CSDHSTLSGTGFPGELFF | TGCAGTGACCACTCGACGCTATCCGGGACAGGGTTCCCCGGGGAGCTGTTTTTT
- | TRBD1 | TRBJ2-1 | TRBV5-1 | CASSLRGGDRANEQFF | TGCGCCAGCAGCTTGAGAGGGGGGGACAGGGCCAATGAGCAGTTCTTC
few | - | TRBJ1-1 | TRBV29-1 | CSASPTLNTEAFF | TGCAGCGCCTCCCCTACACTTAACACTGAAGCTTTCTTT
many | - | TRBJ2-1 | TRBV3-1 | CASSQGSGLYNEQFF | TGTGCCAGCAGCCAAGGGTCTGGGCTCTACAATGAGCAGTTCTTC
many | - | TRBJ2-7 | TRBV6-1 | CASRTGTRTYEQYF | TGTGCCAGCAGAACCGGGACAAGGACCTACGAGCAGTACTTC
many | - | TRBJ1-5 | TRBV12-3/TRBV12-4 | CASSADRAGFNQPQHF | TGTGCCAGCAGCGCCGACAGAGCTGGTTTCAATCAGCCCCAGCATTTT
- | - | TRBJ2-2 | TRBV4-1 | CASSQEGRSDTGELFF | TGCGCCAGCAGCCAAGAGGGTAGAAGTGACACCGGGGAGCTGTTTTTT
many | TRBD2 | TRBJ2-1 | TRBV4-2 | CASSLDSGRVYGEQFF | TGTGCCAGCAGCCTAGATAGCGGGAGGGTCTACGGTGAGCAGTTCTTC
- | TRBD1 | TRBJ1-1 | TRBV12-3/TRBV12-4 | CASSLGGQGEAFF | TGTGCCAGCAGTTTAGGGGGACAGGGAGAAGCTTTCTTT
few | - | TRBJ2-7 | TRBV5-8 | CASSWGVRGEQYF | TGTGCCAGCAGCTGGGGGGTACGGGGCGAGCAGTACTTC
few | TRBD2 | TRBJ2-1 | TRBV6-1 | CASSEAGLAGGEEFF | TGTGCCAGCAGTGAAGCGGGACTAGCGGGAGGAGAGGAGTTCTTC
few | - | TRBJ1-2 | TRBV5-1 | CASSSSDRTNYGYTF | TGCGCCAGCAGCTCAAGTGACAGAACTAACTATGGCTACACCTTC
many | - | TRBJ2-7 | TRBV12-3/TRBV12-4 | CASGRGFYEQYF | TGTGCCAGCGGAAGGGGGTTTTACGAGCAGTACTTC
few | - | TRBJ2-1 | TRBV7-9 | CASSSSVGVPYNEQFF | TGTGCCAGCAGCTCCTCGGTTGGGGTTCCATACAATGAGCAGTTCTTC
many | TRBD2 | TRBJ2-5 | TRBV5-1 | CASSLDSGRMETQYF | TGCGCCAGCAGCTTGGATAGCGGGAGAATGGAGACCCAGTACTTC